The 29 T cell receptor beta chains below were found in one sample sequenced in a study of T cell responses to AZD1222 COVID-19 vaccine (dated by TCRdb to about 2021). Libraries came from the immunoSEQ multiplex PCR assay. Not all clones reach the TCRdb copy of this immuneACCESS table, which keeps in-frame sequences only. Checked studies attribute under half of the gap to unresolved V genes and leave the rest unexplained. Within this sample are around 140,000 clones, with about 91% of them counted one time only. The ten most abundant clones make up over 1.1% of the sample. The intended sense of this specimen's time point label: baseline before first vaccination. This specimen consisted of peripheral blood, obtained on day 0 of AZD1222 vaccination. The origin of the receptors is an adult in good health.

The chain recombines TRBV5-1 with TRBJ1-4; 7 bases are a match to TRBD1. CDR1 is SGHRS, CDR2 YFSETQ, per germline. V lost 4 bases and J lost 5; bases outside the gene matches: 5. The CDR3 has 14 residues. CDR3 region: CASSPTRGNEKLFF. CDR3 coding DNA: TGCGCCAGCAGCCCCACCAGGGGGAATGAAAAACTGTTTTTT.

The chain links TRBV11-3 to TRBJ1-3, with D hard to call. Trimming removed 0 bases at V and 0 bases at J, with 9 bases between. The CDR3 is 16 residues long. The germline CDR1 and CDR2 sequences are SGHNT and YENEEA. The DNA for the CDR3 is TGTGCCAGCAGCTTAGAGGCCGGCATCTCTGGAAACACCATATATTTT. It yields the protein CASSLEAGISGNTIYF. The full variable domain, completed using reference TRBV11-3 and TRBJ1-3, is EAGVVQSPRYKIIEKKQPVAFWCNPISGHNTLYWYLQNLGQGPELLIRYENEEAVDDSQLPKDRFSAERLKGVDSTLKIQPAELGDSAVYLCASSLEAGISGNTIYFGEGSWLTVV.

This chain connects TRBV5-4 to TRBJ1-1, with D maybe TRBD1 (5 bases). The CDR3 is made up of 15 amino acids. Deletions cut 0 bases from V and 4 bases from J, with 13 bases between. Germline V gives CDR1 SGHNT, CDR2 YYREEE (reference sequence). The CDR3 spells CASSLAGPRGTEAFF. The CDR3, as DNA: TGTGCCAGCAGCTTGGCAGGGCCGCGAGGCACTGAAGCTTTCTTT.

This chain connects TRBV5-6 to TRBJ1-2; 8 bases map to TRBD1. The germline V gene encodes CDR1 SGHDT and CDR2 YYEEEE. V shed 4 bases, J shed 3 bases, and the junction held 14 bases outside the gene matches. There are 17 residues in the CDR3. The CDR3 loop reads CASSPPHWTGKYYGYTF. DNA for the CDR3: TGTGCCAGCAGCCCGCCCCATTGGACAGGGAAGTACTATGGCTACACCTTC.

The genes are TRBV28 and TRBJ2-3, with TRBD2 matching 13 bases. Germline loops: CDR1 MDHEN, CDR2 SYDVKM. The V gene end was trimmed by 3 bases and the J gene end by 7 bases; junction bases not matched to a gene: 7. This CDR3 has 16 amino acids. DNA of the CDR3: TGTGCCAGCAGTTTGGGACTAGCGGGACACGGGAATACGCAGTATTTT. It specifies CASSLGLAGHGNTQYF.

The chain recombines TRBV5-1 with TRBJ2-3; a weak D match, TRBD2 (5 bases). V gave up 2 bases and J gave up 9 bases, with 13 bases separating them. Germline V gene sequence: CDR1 SGHRS, CDR2 YFSETQ. The CDR3 length is 13 residues. The CDR3 DNA reads TGCGCCAGCAGCTTAAATGGACTGAAAACGCAGTATTTT. Protein: CASSLNGLKTQYF.

This clone occurred once. The chain is built from TRBV29-1 and TRBJ1-2; 9 positions agree with TRBD1. Trimming at V came to 3 bases and at J to 8 bases, leaving 13 bases not matched to a gene. Germline CDR1 SQVTM, CDR2 ANQGSEA. The CDR3 totals 15 residues. The CDR3 sequence is CSVEVWVQGASGYTF. As DNA, the CDR3 is TGCAGCGTTGAGGTTTGGGTACAGGGGGCGTCCGGCTACACCTTC.

J is TRBJ2-5 and V is TRBV24-1; 7 bases agree with TRBD2. The CDR3 contains 13 residues. The J segment lost 4 bases and the V segment lost 5 bases, leaving 3 bases of the junction unmatched. Germline V gives CDR1 KGHDR, CDR2 SFDVKD. Here the CDR3 reads CATSAPGGETQYF. In nucleotides, the CDR3 is TGTGCCACCAGTGCCCCGGGGGGAGAGACCCAGTACTTC.

This clone was seen a few times. The gene calls are TRBV7-3 and TRBJ2-3; no clear D. The CDR3 is 14 residues long. In germline, CDR1 is SGHTA, CDR2 FQGTGA. V lost 3 bases to trimming and J lost 5 bases, with 12 bases between them. The CDR3 region has the DNA TGTGCCAGCAGCTTCATCGGACGACTAGATACGCAGTATTTT. This sequence encodes CASSFIGRLDTQYF.

Only one count was recorded for this clone. The chain uses TRBV19 and TRBJ1-1, with a tentative D call TRBD1 (6 bases). CDR3 length: 16 amino acids. The germline V gene encodes CDR1 LNHDA and CDR2 SQIVND (reference sequence). Deletions cut 1 base from V and 0 bases from J, with 12 bases between. The CDR3 DNA reads as TGTGCCAGTAGTATAGTCACAGGGCGATTGAACACTGAAGCTTTCTTT. Its translation: CASSIVTGRLNTEAFF.

This clone was seen only once. The chain employs TRBV19 and TRBJ2-7; D tentatively reads TRBD1 or TRBD2 (5 bases each). Trimming took off 4 bases at V and 6 bases at J, with 16 bases between the two ends. The CDR3 has 14 amino acids. In germline, CDR1 is LNHDA, CDR2 SQIVND (reference sequence). DNA of the CDR3: TGTGCCAGTAGTACCGGGACCCCCCCCGGCGAGCAGTACTTC. It encodes CASSTGTPPGEQYF.

This chain joins TRBV11-2 and TRBJ2-4; D is uncertain. The CDR3 consists of 11 residues. CDR1 is SGHAT and CDR2 is FQNNGV in the germline V gene. V lost 5 bases and J lost 4, with 3 bases in between. Written as DNA, the CDR3 is TGTGCCAGCAGCCTAAAAAACATTCAGTACTTC. Amino acids: CASSLKNIQYF.

This clone appeared a single time. The rearrangement uses TRBV7-2 and TRBJ2-1; 10 bases map to TRBD2. Germline trimming cut 4 bases from V and 8 bases from J; bases unmatched to any gene: 17. Germline loops: CDR1 SGHTA, CDR2 FQGNSA. The CDR3 is 18 residues long. The CDR3 region has the DNA TGTGCCAGCAGCTCCAACCGTCCAACTAGCGGGGACGGATATGAGCAGTTCTTC. This sequence encodes CASSSNRPTSGDGYEQFF.

V usage is TRBV30 and J usage is TRBJ2-7, with unresolved D. V lost 2 bases to trimming and J lost 4 bases, with 9 bases between them. This CDR3 is 12 amino acids long. CDR1 GTSNPN and CDR2 SVGIG come from the germline V gene (reference sequence). This chain's CDR3 is CAWSPNVYEQYF. CDR3 in DNA: TGTGCCTGGAGTCCGAATGTTTACGAGCAGTACTTC.

Details on this clone: A read error may account for a junction end that differs from germline. This chain connects TRBV14 to TRBJ1-2; weak D call: TRBD1 (5 bases). The CDR3 runs to 13 residues. Germline CDR1 reads SGHDN; CDR2 reads FVKESK. In DNA, the CDR3 is TGTGCCAGCAGCCAGACCCGGGACGCCCTTCCCGCCTTC. This codes for CASSQTRDALPAF. The full variable domain, with the rest looked up from reference TRBV14 and TRBJ1-2, is EAGVTQFPSHSVIEKGQTVTLRCDPISGHDNLYWYRRVMGKEIKFLLHFVKESKQDESGMPNNRFLAERTGGTYSTLKVQPAELEDSGVYFCASSQTRDALPAFGSGTRLTVV.

The chain carries TRBV29-1 and TRBJ2-3; 8 bases align to TRBD2. The CDR3 contains 17 residues. Losses at the gene ends were 5 bases for V and 2 bases for J; bases not matched to a gene: 15. Germline CDR1 and CDR2: SQVTM and ANQGSEA. The DNA for the CDR3 is TGCAGCGTTAGGACTAGAACAGCGGGAGATCTCACAGATACGCAGTATTTT. Translated, it gives CSVRTRTAGDLTDTQYF.

The chain recombines TRBV7-9 with TRBJ1-3; D possibly corresponds to TRBD1 (5 bases). The germline V and J ends were trimmed by 5 bases and 8 bases, with 25 bases remaining between them. The CDR3 length is 17 residues. In germline, CDR1 is SEHNR, CDR2 FQNEAQ (reference sequence). DNA of the CDR3: TGTGCCAGCAGCGATAAAGGGACCACCCCCAGGAGGGACACCATATATTTT. It specifies CASSDKGTTPRRDTIYF.

The chain recombines TRBV30 with TRBJ1-2; 9 nucleotides align to TRBD1. J was trimmed by 7 bases and V by 3 bases; bases with no gene match: 12. The CDR3 covers 15 residues. Germline V gives CDR1 GTSNPN, CDR2 SVGIG (reference sequence). The CDR3 sequence is CAWRGDRAPQSGYTF. CDR3 nucleotide sequence: TGTGCCTGGAGGGGGGACAGGGCACCCCAGTCTGGCTACACCTTC.

The CDR3 is CASSPSTVHQPQHF. As DNA, the CDR3 is TGTGCCAGCTCACCATCGACAGTCCATCAGCCCCAGCATTTT. V gene TRBV18 combines with J gene TRBJ1-5; D is possibly TRBD1 (5 bases). V lost 2 bases, J lost 5 bases, and 10 bases lay in between. Germline lookup yields CDR1 KGHSH and CDR2 LQKENI. There are 14 residues in the CDR3.

The CDR3 reads CASSPAPSGSYEQYF. CDR3 nucleotide sequence: TGTGCCAGCAGTCCCGCCCCAAGCGGGAGCTACGAGCAGTACTTC. V and J are TRBV27 and TRBJ2-7; 8 bases map to TRBD2. Germline lookup yields CDR1 MNHEY and CDR2 SMNVEV (reference sequence). This CDR3 has 15 amino acids. V shed 5 bases, J shed 3 bases, and the junction held 9 bases outside the gene matches.

The V gene is TRBV28, the J gene TRBJ1-2; D ambiguous. The length of the CDR3 is 13 residues. Between the trimmed V and J ends, which lost 7 bases and 6 bases, there was a span of 15 bases. Germline V lookup: CDR1 MDHEN, CDR2 SYDVKM. The DNA of the CDR3 is TGTGCCAGCAAGAAGCAGTTAAGTCATGGCTACACCTTC. Its protein is CASKKQLSHGYTF.

This clone was found once. V and J are TRBV7-2 and TRBJ2-1, with 8 bases matching TRBD2. The CDR3 spans 14 residues. The germline gives CDR1 SGHTA, CDR2 FQGNSA. Trimming at V came to 1 base and at J to 9 bases, leaving 5 bases not matched to a gene. CDR3 sequence reads: CASSLGGGGREQFF. The CDR3 DNA follows: TGTGCCAGCAGCTTAGGAGGCGGGGGGCGTGAGCAGTTCTTC.

This clone was seen only once. The CDR3 bases are TGTGCCAGCAGCCCCTGGGGAGGGGCAGGTGGCTATGGCTACACCTTC. The encoded protein is CASSPWGGAGGYGYTF. The chain couples TRBV11-3 to TRBJ1-2; the D gene is possibly TRBD1 (5 bases). V gave up 5 bases and J gave up 4 bases, with 20 bases separating them. CDR1 SGHNT and CDR2 YENEEA come from the germline V gene. CDR3 size: 16 residues.

This chain connects TRBV6-5 to TRBJ2-4, with 7 bases lining up with TRBD1. Per the germline V gene, CDR1 is MNHEY and CDR2 is SVGAGI. CDR3 length equals 13 residues. The J segment lost 0 bases and the V segment lost 11 bases, leaving 4 bases of the junction unmatched. The CDR3 DNA reads as TGTGCCGTACAGGGGATAGCCAAAAACATTCAGTACTTC. It translates to CAVQGIAKNIQYF.

The chain employs TRBV5-1 and TRBJ2-5; a weak D match, TRBD2 (5 bases). Germline V gives CDR1 SGHRS, CDR2 YFSETQ. Trimming pared 0 bases from V and 5 bases from J, leaving 14 bases between. The CDR3 totals 15 residues. The CDR3 loop reads CASSLGYRGGETQYF. The CDR3 DNA sequence: TGCGCCAGCAGCTTGGGATATCGGGGTGGGGAGACCCAGTACTTC.

The chain couples TRBV28 to TRBJ2-3; 8 bases fit TRBD2. Germline CDR1 and CDR2: MDHEN and SYDVKM. CDR3 length: 15 residues. The junction had 12 bases not matched to a gene; V was cut back by 7 bases and J by 6 bases. CDR3 residues: CASTGLAREGDTQYF. The CDR3, as DNA: TGTGCCAGCACCGGACTAGCCCGCGAAGGGGATACGCAGTATTTT.

V is TRBV14 and J is TRBJ2-1, with TRBD2 identical over 7 bases. Germline lookup yields CDR1 SGHDN and CDR2 FVKESK. The CDR3 is 16 residues long. The V and J ends lost 4 bases and 7 bases, in that order; junction bases with no gene match: 13. The CDR3 here is CASSPWEGRDRNEQFF. CDR3 DNA: TGTGCCAGCAGCCCCTGGGAGGGAAGGGATAGGAATGAGCAGTTCTTC.

This rearrangement joins TRBV27 to TRBJ1-1; D is unresolved. This CDR3 comprises 13 residues. V gave up 2 bases and J gave up 3 bases, with 7 bases separating them. CDR1 is MNHEY and CDR2 is SMNVEV in the germline V gene (reference sequence). This CDR3 is CASSLRPDTEAFF. The CDR3 DNA reads TGTGCCAGCAGTTTAAGGCCCGACACTGAAGCTTTCTTT.

The rearrangement uses TRBV23-1 and TRBJ1-3; 10 bases line up with TRBD1. TRBV23-1 is reported as an ORF; its role is uncertain. With 0 bases clipped from V and 0 bases from J, the junction kept 11 bases outside the gene matches. CDR3 length: 20 residues. CDR3 sequence: CASSQSTGQGPLVSGNTIYF. CDR3 sequence (DNA): TGCGCCAGCAGTCAATCGACGGGACAGGGGCCACTTGTCTCTGGAAACACCATATATTTT.